This is a list of T cell receptor beta chains from one sample in a study of blood T cell repertoires in COVID-19. Sequencing used immunoSEQ multiplex PCR; TCRdb keeps in-frame clones, though not all of them. The sample consists of about 48,000 clones, 80% to 90% of them appearing once. The source material was peripheral blood. All receptors derive from an elderly woman with COVID-19, enrolled during active disease. The CDR3 runs from the conserved cysteine through the conserved F or W. Fields, in order: clone size, J gene, V gene, D gene, CDR3 protein, CDR3 DNA. D genes are given only for firm matches. Clone size is shown for a subset of rows, as once, few, many or a class of expanded clone.

>few|TRBJ2-1|TRBV7-2|.
CASTIRVTFLQGGNEQFF
TGTGCCAGCACCATAAGGGTGACTTTCCTGCAAGGGGGCAATGAGCAGTTCTTC
>.|TRBJ2-1|TRBV24-1|TRBD1
CATSDRTGINEQFF
TGTGCCACCAGTGATCGGACAGGGATCAATGAGCAGTTCTTC
>.|TRBJ1-4|TRBV24-1|.
CATSVGAANEKLFF
TGTGCCACCAGCGTGGGGGCCGCTAATGAAAAACTGTTTTTT
>once|TRBJ1-5|TRBV6-9|TRBD1
CASMGYRQGRNQPQHF
TGTGCCAGCATGGGCTACCGACAGGGTAGGAATCAGCCCCAGCATTTT
>.|TRBJ2-2|TRBV28|.
CASHDRPGELFF
TGTGCCAGCCATGACAGGCCCGGGGAGCTGTTTTTT
>few|TRBJ1-4|TRBV9|.
CASSVSNGGNEKLFF
TGTGCCAGCAGCGTCTCGAATGGAGGGAACGAAAAACTGTTTTTT
>.|TRBJ1-6|TRBV20-1|.
CSASGTSFSPLHF
TGCAGTGCTAGTGGGACATCATTTTCACCCCTCCACTTT
>.|TRBJ2-1|TRBV18|TRBD1
CASSRGQGGHNEQFF
TGTGCCAGCTCACGCGGACAGGGCGGTCACAATGAGCAGTTCTTC
>.|TRBJ1-2|TRBV7-8|.
CASSGYRDNYGYTF
TGTGCCAGCAGCGGCTACAGGGACAACTATGGCTACACCTTC
>.|TRBJ2-7|TRBV5-4|TRBD2
CASSSVGGTYEQYF
TGTGCCAGCAGCTCCGTGGGGGGGACCTACGAGCAGTACTTC
>few|TRBJ2-7|TRBV6-5|.
CASIQDYRTYEQYF
TGTGCCAGCATACAGGACTATCGTACCTACGAGCAGTACTTC
>.|TRBJ2-3|TRBV19|TRBD2
CASSIAGGIDTQYF
TGTGCCAGTAGTATTGCGGGGGGGATAGATACGCAGTATTTT
>.|TRBJ2-1|TRBV20-1|.
CSAVGRTGQFF
TGCAGTGCTGTGGGGCGCACAGGCCAGTTCTTC
>.|TRBJ1-5|TRBV28|TRBD1
CASKGQGAYSNQPQHF
TGTGCCAGCAAGGGACAGGGAGCATATAGCAATCAGCCCCAGCATTTT
>.|TRBJ2-5|TRBV5-5|.
CASSLEGSWGRSRGRQYF
TGTGCCAGCAGCTTGGAAGGGTCCTGGGGAAGGTCCAGGGGCCGCCAGTACTTC
>.|TRBJ2-3|TRBV18|.
CASSPTSMDTQYF
TGTGCCAGCTCACCAACTAGCATGGATACGCAGTATTTT
>.|TRBJ1-4|TRBV5-6|.
CASSLGQQWEEKLFF
TGTGCCAGCAGCTTGGGACAGCAATGGGAAGAAAAACTGTTTTTT
>.|TRBJ2-1|TRBV7-9|.
CASSLIDSRDEQFF
TGTGCCAGCAGCTTAATAGACAGCCGGGATGAGCAGTTCTTC
>.|TRBJ1-3|TRBV10-3|TRBD1
CAAGQGIRPFSGNTIYF
TGTGCCGCCGGACAGGGAATAAGACCATTCTCTGGAAACACCATATATTTT